Each of the 15 T cell receptor beta chains below was sequenced from the same sample in a study of metastatic and nonmetastatic thyroid tumors. TCRdb re-analyzed the PCR reads using MiXCR. The data contain some 17,000 clones, 25% to 30% of them singletons. Patients underwent thyroid surgery, and none had received any treatment before it. Material for sequencing was tumor tissue. These receptors all come from a female donor with papillary thyroid cancer or a benign thyroid nodule (not recorded which). Some clones in this sample may be carry-over from other donors' samples.

The chain couples TRBV12-3 or TRBV12-4 to TRBJ2-7, with TRBD2 identical over 8 bases. CDR3 length: 13 amino acids. With 5 bases clipped from V and 4 bases from J, the junction kept 4 bases outside the gene matches. The CDR3 here is CASSKLAEYEQYF. CDR3 coding DNA: TGTGCCAGCAGTAAACTAGCGGAATACGAGCAGTACTTC.

The chain recombines TRBV28 with TRBJ1-2; TRBD1 matches at 7 bases. CDR1 MDHEN and CDR2 SYDVKM come from the germline V gene. Losses at the gene ends were 5 bases for V and 2 bases for J; bases not matched to a gene: 14. The CDR3 is 17 residues long. As DNA, the CDR3 is TGTGCCAGCAGTCTCTCGTGGCTGGACAGGCGAAACTATGGCTACACCTTC. This codes for CASSLSWLDRRNYGYTF.

The sample holds a few counts of this clone. This chain uses TRBV28 with TRBJ2-7, with a weak D call TRBD2 (6 bases). The V end lost 4 bases, the J end lost 3 bases, and 16 bases lay between the germline ends. Germline V gene sequence: CDR1 MDHEN, CDR2 SYDVKM. This CDR3 has 15 amino acids. The CDR3 bases are TGTGCCAGCAGTTCTGGGACTCCAAAGGGCTACGAGCAGTACTTC. Its translation is CASSSGTPKGYEQYF.

The chain is built from TRBV12-3 or TRBV12-4 and TRBJ1-2; D remains unclear. CDR3 size: 12 residues. The V end lost 8 bases, the J end lost 4 bases, and 11 bases lay between the germline ends. The CDR3 loop is CASWWRLYGYTF. The CDR3, as DNA: TGTGCCAGCTGGTGGCGGCTCTATGGCTACACCTTC.

The chain has TRBV5-1 and TRBJ2-6, with D possibly TRBD1 on 5 matching bases. Germline V gene lookup returns CDR1 SGHRS and CDR2 YFSETQ. Trimming took off 0 bases at V and 2 bases at J, with 6 bases between the two ends. The CDR3 runs 15 residues. CDR3 in DNA: TGCGCCAGCAGCTTGGCACAGGCTGGGGCCAACGTCCTGACTTTC. Its protein is CASSLAQAGANVLTF.

The chain combines TRBV6-2 or TRBV6-3 with TRBJ2-3; the D is unclear. This CDR3 contains 15 residues. The germline V gene encodes CDR1 MNHEY and CDR2 SVGEGT. The germline V and J ends were trimmed by 2 bases and 2 bases, with 11 bases remaining between them. In DNA form, the CDR3 reads TGTGCCAGCAGTTACGATGTGGGGATCACAGATACGCAGTATTTT. This translates into CASSYDVGITDTQYF.

CDR3 sequence (DNA): TGCAGTGCTCCCGGGCCCCTAGGGCAGTTCTTC. Amino acids: CSAPGPLGQFF. V is TRBV20-1 and J is TRBJ2-1, with unresolved D. This CDR3 spans 11 amino acids. Trimming stripped 5 bases from V and 12 bases from J, with 14 bases between. Germline V gene sequence: CDR1 DFQATT, CDR2 SNEGSKA (reference sequence).

The rearrangement joins TRBV7-2 to TRBJ2-1; 9 nucleotides match TRBD1. The V gene end was trimmed by 2 bases and the J gene end by 4 bases; junction bases not matched to a gene: 6. Germline CDR1 is SGHTA and CDR2 is FQGNSA. The CDR3 contains 16 residues. CDR3 sequence (DNA): TGTGCCAGCAGCTTATCGGGACAGGGAACTTACAATGAGCAGTTCTTC. This translates into CASSLSGQGTYNEQFF.

This clone has a handful of counts. This is likely a read error, given that the CDR3 carries no conserved phenylalanine or tryptophan at its end. The gene calls are TRBV10-3 and TRBJ2-3; D might be TRBD2 (6 bases). The germline V and J ends were trimmed by 3 bases and 0 bases, with 10 bases remaining between them. Per germline, CDR1 ENHRY and CDR2 SYGVKD. The CDR3 covers 15 residues. CDR3 nucleotides: TGTGCCATCAGTGACGGCGGGATGAGCACAGATACGCAGTATCTT. It encodes CAISDGGMSTDTQYL.

This clone came up many times. The chain has TRBV30 and TRBJ2-4; TRBD1 agrees at 7 bases. Germline-derived CDR1 and CDR2 are GTSNPN and SVGIG (reference sequence). V was clipped by 0 bases and J by 0 bases; unmatched bases: 8. CDR3 length equals 17 residues. The CDR3 bases are TGTGCCTGGAGTGTGCGACGGACAGGAATAGCCAAAAACATTCAGTACTTC. Encoded protein: CAWSVRRTGIAKNIQYF.

The chain joins TRBV2 to TRBJ2-3, with unresolved D. The CDR3 consists of 14 residues. Deletions cut 0 bases from V and 2 bases from J, with 6 bases between. CDR1 and CDR2 from the germline V gene are SNHLY and FYNNEI. The CDR3 is CASSEAVDTDTQYF. CDR3 DNA: TGTGCCAGCAGTGAAGCCGTGGACACAGATACGCAGTATTTT. Drawing the rest from reference TRBV2 and TRBJ2-3, the complete variable domain is EPEVTQTPSHQVTQMGQEVILRCVPISNHLYFYWYRQILGQKVEFLVSFYNNEISEKSEIFDDQFSVERPDGSNFTLKIRSTKLEDSAMYFCASSEAVDTDTQYFGPGTRLTVL.

The chain couples TRBV2 to TRBJ2-6; D may correspond to TRBD1 or TRBD2 (5 bases each). Germline V gene data show CDR1 as SNHLY and CDR2 as FYNNEI. The V end lost 0 bases, the J end lost 1 base, and 16 bases lay between the germline ends. CDR3 size: 19 residues. CDR3 region: CASSEANGAFGSGANVLTF. Here the CDR3 DNA reads TGTGCCAGCAGTGAAGCAAACGGGGCCTTCGGATCTGGGGCCAACGTCCTGACTTTC. The full variable domain, in which reference TRBV2 and TRBJ2-6 provide the parts outside the CDR3, is EPEVTQTPSHQVTQMGQEVILRCVPISNHLYFYWYRQILGQKVEFLVSFYNNEISEKSEIFDDQFSVERPDGSNFTLKIRSTKLEDSAMYFCASSEANGAFGSGANVLTFGAGSRLTVL.

This clone was recorded once. This rearrangement joins TRBV20-1 to TRBJ2-5; no clear D. CDR1 and CDR2 from the germline V gene are DFQATT and SNEGSKA (reference sequence). V shed 2 bases and J shed 0 bases, with 10 bases lying between them. This CDR3 comprises 14 residues. Here the CDR3 reads CSARPPEYQETQYF. CDR3 DNA sequence: TGCAGTGCTAGACCCCCCGAGTACCAAGAGACCCAGTACTTC.

This clone has more than one count but fewer than ten. The V call is TRBV10-3, the J call TRBJ1-6; TRBD1 aligns across 7 bases. The CDR3 spans 15 residues. Looked up from germline, CDR1 is ENHRY and CDR2 is SYGVKD. V shed 5 bases, J shed 7 bases, and the junction held 8 bases outside the gene matches. The CDR3 DNA sequence: TGTGCCATCAGTCCGACAGGGTACACCAATTCACCCCTCCACTTT. Protein sequence: CAISPTGYTNSPLHF.

This rearrangement joins TRBV19 to TRBJ2-2; D is unresolved. V lost 4 bases, J lost 3 bases, and 9 bases lay in between. This CDR3 region has 14 residues. Germline V CDR1 and CDR2: LNHDA, SQIVND (reference sequence). CDR3: CASSTGRDTGELFF. DNA for the CDR3: TGTGCCAGTAGTACCGGTCGGGACACCGGGGAGCTGTTTTTT.